A selection of T cell receptor beta chains follows, all from one sample in a study of T cell repertoires in cytomegalovirus infection. TCRdb analysed the reads with MiXCR anew, one entry per CDR3 protein. The table has around 500,000 distinct CDR3 sequences, roughly 43% seen once. Their antigens are not known. The material sequenced was cultured PBMCs, taken from culture after CMV antigen stimulation. The receptor set was obtained from a human donor in good health (CMV status not recorded). Some clones in this sample may be carry-over from other donors' samples. Both conserved end residues are part of each CDR3. A D gene is named only where the DNA matches it firmly. The size entry is marked missing in some rows and otherwise reads once, few, many or a size class.

11,-,-,TRBJ2-5,TRBV6-6,CASLTSETQYF,TGTGCCAGCCTAACCAGCGAGACCCAGTACTTC
11,few,-,TRBJ1-5,TRBV12-3/TRBV12-4,CASSRGGAEHF,TGTGCCAGCAGTCGGGGCGGGGCGGAGCATTTT
12,once,-,TRBJ1-5,TRBV7-8,CASSSSLQPQHF,TGTGCCAGCAGCTCCTCCCTTCAGCCCCAGCATTTT
16,few,TRBD2,TRBJ2-4,TRBV7-2,CASSRTSGGGGNIQYF,TGTGCCAGCTCCAGGACTAGCGGGGGGGGGGGCAACATTCAGTACTTC
14,-,TRBD1,TRBJ2-5,TRBV9,CASSSRTGTETQYF,TGTGCCAGCAGCTCCCGGACAGGGACGGAGACCCAGTACTTC
14,-,-,TRBJ1-6,TRBV6-5,CATRTNSYNSPLHF,TGTGCCACCAGGACGAACTCCTATAATTCACCCCTCCACTTT
14,-,-,TRBJ1-4,TRBV27,CASSAGLVREKLFF,TGTGCCAGCAGTGCGGGCCTAGTTCGGGAAAAACTGTTTTTT
14,once,-,TRBJ2-1,TRBV6-1,CATTDSDSYNEQFF,TGTGCCACCACGGACTCCGATTCCTACAATGAGCAGTTCTTC
15,once,-,TRBJ2-3,TRBV11-3,CASSFGGISTDTQYF,TGTGCCAGCAGCTTTGGGGGAATAAGCACAGATACGCAGTATTTT
13,few,-,TRBJ1-5,TRBV6-2/TRBV6-3,CASSNRVNQPQHF,TGTGCCAGCAGTAACAGGGTCAATCAGCCCCAGCATTTT
12,once,-,TRBJ2-4,TRBV12-3/TRBV12-4,CASSFGQGVWYF,TGTGCCAGCAGTTTTGGGCAGGGCGTGTGGTACTTC
13,-,-,TRBJ1-1,TRBV11-2,CASSLERFTEAFF,TGTGCCAGCAGCTTAGAGCGGTTCACTGAAGCTTTCTTT
16,few,-,TRBJ2-5,TRBV7-8,CASSFLRGIRQETQYF,TGTGCCAGCAGCTTCCTTCGGGGGATCAGACAAGAGACCCAGTACTTC
17,-,TRBD1,TRBJ2-5,TRBV20-1,CSATNYGTGGWQETQYF,TGCAGTGCTACCAACTACGGGACAGGGGGCTGGCAAGAGACCCAGTACTTC
13,few,-,TRBJ2-3,TRBV6-1,CASSQERADTQYF,TGTGCCAGCAGTCAGGAAAGGGCAGATACGCAGTATTTT
17,-,TRBD1,TRBJ2-5,TRBV11-2,CASSLDGGVGTGTTQYF,TGTGCCAGCAGCTTAGATGGAGGGGTGGGGACAGGGACGACCCAGTACTTC
13,many,TRBD1,TRBJ1-1,TRBV7-9,CASSFGQGTEAFF,TGTGCCAGCAGCTTCGGACAGGGAACTGAAGCTTTCTTT
13,few,-,TRBJ2-3,TRBV28,CASSLPQTDTQYF,TGTGCCAGCAGTTTACCACAGACAGATACGCAGTATTTT
11,-,-,TRBJ2-1,TRBV12-3/TRBV12-4,CASTVGHEQFF,TGTGCCAGCACCGTTGGACATGAGCAGTTCTTC
13,-,-,TRBJ2-3,TRBV12-3/TRBV12-4,CASSPGVTDTQYF,TGTGCCAGCAGTCCCGGGGTCACAGATACGCAGTATTTT